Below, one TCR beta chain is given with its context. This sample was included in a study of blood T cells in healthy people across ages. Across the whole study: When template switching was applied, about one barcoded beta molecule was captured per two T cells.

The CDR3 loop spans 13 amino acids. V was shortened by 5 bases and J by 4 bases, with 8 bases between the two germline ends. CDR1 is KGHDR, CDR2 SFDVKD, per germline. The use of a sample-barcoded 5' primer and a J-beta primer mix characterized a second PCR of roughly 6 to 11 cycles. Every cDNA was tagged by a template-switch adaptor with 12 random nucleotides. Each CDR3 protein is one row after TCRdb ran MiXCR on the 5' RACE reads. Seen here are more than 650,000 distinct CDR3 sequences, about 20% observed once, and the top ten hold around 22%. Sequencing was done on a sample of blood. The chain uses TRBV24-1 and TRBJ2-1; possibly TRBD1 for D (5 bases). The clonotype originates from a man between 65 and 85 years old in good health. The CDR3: CATSGQGYNEQFF. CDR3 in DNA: TGTGCCACCAGTGGGCAGGGATACAATGAGCAGTTCTTC.